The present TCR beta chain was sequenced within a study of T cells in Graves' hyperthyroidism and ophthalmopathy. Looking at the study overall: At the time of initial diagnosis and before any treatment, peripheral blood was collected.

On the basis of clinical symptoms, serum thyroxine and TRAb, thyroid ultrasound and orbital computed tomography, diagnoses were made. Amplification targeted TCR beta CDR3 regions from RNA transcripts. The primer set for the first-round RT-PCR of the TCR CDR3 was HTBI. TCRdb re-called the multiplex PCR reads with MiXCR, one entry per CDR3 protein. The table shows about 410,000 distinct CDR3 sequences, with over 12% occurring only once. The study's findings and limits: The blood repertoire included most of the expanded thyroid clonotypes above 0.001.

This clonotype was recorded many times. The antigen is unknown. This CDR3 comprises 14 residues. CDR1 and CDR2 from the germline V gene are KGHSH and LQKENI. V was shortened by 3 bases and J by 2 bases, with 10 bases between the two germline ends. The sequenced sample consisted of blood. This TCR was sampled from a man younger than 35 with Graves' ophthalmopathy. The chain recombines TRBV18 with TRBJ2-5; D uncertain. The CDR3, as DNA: TGTGCCAGCTCACCCGGAAATCGACAAGAGACCCAGTACTTC. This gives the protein CASSPGNRQETQYF.